This entry concerns a single T cell receptor beta chain. V lost 4 bases, J lost 7 bases, and 12 bases lay in between. Germline assignment: CDR1 KGHDR and CDR2 SFDVKD. CDR3 length: 14 amino acids. These data originate in a study of blood T cell repertoires in COVID-19. Overall study: T cells, B-cell-depleted T cells, or PBMCs supplied cDNA or gDNA.

The table came from immunoSEQ multiplex PCR; TCRdb's copy has only in-frame clones and leaves some out. The profile shows over 400,000 clones, 85% to 90% of them singletons. Followed over time, Seattle patients had been enrolled while infection was active. This clonotype was sampled from a woman aged 45 to 65 with COVID-19, enrolled during active disease. J is TRBJ2-2 and V is TRBV24-1; tentatively, D is TRBD2 (5 bases). Source material: peripheral blood. The CDR3 spells CATSEAAVGGELFF. In nucleotides, the CDR3 is TGTGCCACCAGTGAAGCGGCGGTGGGCGGGGAGCTGTTTTTT.